The source of this T cell receptor beta chain is a study of T cells in localized non-small cell lung cancer. V was cut by 3 bases and J by 2 bases, with 11 bases left in between. This CDR3 has 14 amino acids. Germline loops: CDR1 MDHEN, CDR2 SYDVKM. Data came from immunoSEQ multiplex PCR; TCRdb stores just in-frame clones and leaves some out. The table lists about 79,000 clones, roughly 91% of them singletons. The source material was peripheral blood, sampled before any cancer treatment. The chain carries TRBV28 and TRBJ2-7, with D unresolved. This clonotype originated in a woman aged 40-69 years with stage I squamous cell lung carcinoma. The CDR3 DNA reads TGTGCCAGCAGTTTTTCAGGACGGACCTACGAGCAGTACTTC. Protein sequence: CASSFSGRTYEQYF.